The 2 T cell receptor beta chains below were found in one sample sequenced in a study of T cell responses to AZD1222 COVID-19 vaccine. Sequencing used immunoSEQ multiplex PCR; TCRdb keeps in-frame clones, though not all of them. The sample shows approximately 130,000 clones, over 90% of them seen only once. Source: peripheral blood, taken on day 0 of AZD1222 vaccination. The receptors were sampled from an adult in good health.

The table lists this clone with a count of one. J is TRBJ1-2 and V is TRBV12-3 or TRBV12-4; TRBD1 might be the D (6 bases). This CDR3 is built from 12 residues. With 2 bases removed from V and 7 bases from J, the gap between germline ends came to 8 bases. In DNA form, the CDR3 reads TGTGCCAGCAGTTTACAGGGGAGTGGCTACACCTTC. Translating gives CASSLQGSGYTF.

V and J are TRBV14 and TRBJ1-4; D gene ambiguous. In germline, CDR1 is SGHDN, CDR2 FVKESK. The length of the CDR3 is 14 residues. V was cut by 4 bases and J by 0 bases, with 6 bases left in between. CDR3 DNA sequence: TGTGCCAGCAGCCTCAGTGCAACTAATGAAAAACTGTTTTTT. It encodes CASSLSATNEKLFF.